A single sample is the source of the 27 T cell receptor beta chains below, sequenced in a study of Graves' ophthalmopathy and Graves' hyperthyroidism. Amplification from RNA transcripts yielded the TCR beta CDR3 regions. HTBI primers were used in a first-round RT-PCR, which preceded a second-round multiplex PCR. TCRdb used MiXCR to reprocess the multiplex PCR reads, holding one entry per CDR3 protein. In the table there are 900,000 to 1,200,000 distinct CDR3 sequences, about 36% of which are singletons. The sequenced sample was peripheral blood or thyroid tissue (not recorded which). The receptors originated from an adult man with Graves' hyperthyroidism.

The chain combines TRBV7-2 with TRBJ2-7; 10 nucleotides match TRBD2. Germline CDR1 is SGHTA and CDR2 is FQGNSA. CDR3 length: 14 amino acids. V shed 8 bases, J shed 0 bases, and the junction held 4 bases outside the gene matches. The CDR3 reads CASASSGSSYEQYF. The CDR3, as DNA: TGTGCCAGCGCCTCTAGCGGGAGCTCCTACGAGCAGTACTTC.

This clonotype came up many times. The CDR3 sequence is CATLSGYEQYF. In nucleotides, the CDR3 is TGTGCCACATTATCGGGGTACGAGCAGTACTTC. The V call is TRBV10-3, the J call TRBJ2-7, with a weak D call TRBD2 (5 bases). The ends were cut back, 10 bases at V and 4 bases at J, with 11 bases in the middle. Germline assignment: CDR1 ENHRY and CDR2 SYGVKD. The CDR3 extends over 11 amino acids.

The chain employs TRBV10-3 and TRBJ1-2, with D unclear. V was cut by 7 bases and J by 7 bases, with 16 bases left in between. Germline V gene lookup returns CDR1 ENHRY and CDR2 SYGVKD. This CDR3 has 13 residues. The CDR3: CAIKNPGTGGYTF. For the CDR3, the DNA is TGTGCCATCAAGAACCCGGGCACTGGTGGCTACACCTTC.

As concerns this clonotype: Because it lacks the conserved phenylalanine or tryptophan at the end, this CDR3 is likely a read error. It is unclear where the CDR3 begins or ends on the DNA, so no DNA is shown, and the CDR3 is as TCRdb lists it. The J gene is TRBJ1-3, the V gene TRBV10-3; TRBD1, the table's D call, lacks a check against the DNA. CDR1 and CDR2 (germline): ENHRY, SYGVKD. The CDR3 has 13 residues if both end residues are counted. The CDR3 loop reads CAISYGGGRKANT.

Concerning this clonotype: At one of its ends the junction is not consistent with the germline gene, which may arise from a read error. The chain joins TRBV2 to TRBJ2-7; D remains unclear. Germline V gene lookup returns CDR1 SNHLY and CDR2 FYNNEI. The length of the CDR3 is 11 residues. The CDR3 here is CASSESYEQCF. DNA of the CDR3: TGTGCCAGCAGTGAGAGTTACGAGCAGTGCTTC.

This chain links TRBV7-9 with TRBJ1-1; D is uncertain. V was trimmed by 5 bases and J by 4 bases, leaving 17 bases between them. There are 15 residues in the CDR3. Germline loops: CDR1 SEHNR, CDR2 FQNEAQ (reference sequence). CDR3 sequence: CASSPREGPGTEAFF. The CDR3 nucleotides read TGTGCCAGCAGCCCTCGCGAAGGGCCTGGCACTGAAGCTTTCTTT. The whole variable domain, filled in from reference TRBV7-9 and TRBJ1-1, reads DTGVSQNPRHKITKRGQNVTFRCDPISEHNRLYWYRQTLGQGPEFLTYFQNEAQLEKSRLLSDRFSAERPKGSFSTLEIQRTEQGDSAMYLCASSPREGPGTEAFFGQGTRLTVV.

This clonotype was detected ten times or more. The chain employs TRBV5-4 and TRBJ1-6; a possible D gene is TRBD1 (5 bases). Trimming cost V 0 bases and J 9 bases, with 19 bases left between them. There are 17 residues in the CDR3. Germline assignment: CDR1 SGHNT and CDR2 YYREEE (reference sequence). This CDR3 reads CASSLGHTGPGGSPLHF. The CDR3 DNA reads as TGTGCCAGCAGCTTGGGCCACACAGGTCCGGGCGGTTCACCCCTCCACTTT.

V is TRBV25-1 and J is TRBJ2-5; 8 bases are shared with TRBD1. The CDR3 is 15 residues long. Germline V lookup: CDR1 MGHDK, CDR2 SYGVNS. J was trimmed by 5 bases and V by 8 bases; bases with no gene match: 13. CDR3: CASQDETGVRETQYF. CDR3 DNA: TGTGCCAGCCAAGACGAGACAGGGGTTCGTGAGACCCAGTACTTC.

The chain is built from TRBV14 and TRBJ2-7; 14 nucleotides agree with TRBD2. V dropped 4 bases and J dropped 5; count of bases not matched to a gene: 10. Germline V gene sequence: CDR1 SGHDN, CDR2 FVKESK. The CDR3 is made up of 17 amino acids. CDR3 DNA: TGTGCCAGCAGCCGAGGACTAGCGGGAGGTAGTAGGAACGAGCAGTACTTC. The encoded protein is CASSRGLAGGSRNEQYF. Complete variable domain (other parts from reference TRBV14 and TRBJ2-7): EAGVTQFPSHSVIEKGQTVTLRCDPISGHDNLYWYRRVMGKEIKFLLHFVKESKQDESGMPNNRFLAERTGGTYSTLKVQPAELEDSGVYFCASSRGLAGGSRNEQYFGPGTRLTVT.

This clonotype was counted only a few times. The chain uses TRBV4-1 and TRBJ2-7; D is undetermined. The V gene lost 2 bases and the J gene lost 8 bases, with 13 bases spanning the gap. Germline V gene sequence: CDR1 MGHRA, CDR2 YSYEKL. The CDR3 spans 13 residues. The CDR3 DNA follows: TGCGCCAGCAGCCAACCCACCGCTGGAAAGCAGTACTTC. Amino acids: CASSQPTAGKQYF.

This clonotype occurred once. This may be a read error, as it is one base from a much larger clone. The J gene is TRBJ1-4, the V gene TRBV29-1; 7 positions match TRBD1. There are 13 residues in the CDR3. Germline CDR1 is SQVTM and CDR2 is ANQGSEA. The V gene end was trimmed by 7 bases and the J gene end by 7 bases; junction bases not matched to a gene: 9. The CDR3 DNA reads as TGCAGCGCTAGGGGACAGCTTAGTGAAAAACTGTTTTTT. Amino acid sequence: CSARGQLSEKLFF.

This clonotype came up many times. The chain links TRBV7-3 to TRBJ2-6, with 9 bases fitting TRBD1. There are 16 residues in the CDR3. CDR1 and CDR2 (germline): SGHTA, FQGTGA. The V gene end was trimmed by 5 bases and the J gene end by 3 bases; junction bases not matched to a gene: 5. CDR3 bases: TGTGCCAGCAGCAGAACAGGGGGCGTTGGGGCCAACGTCCTGACTTTC. It encodes CASSRTGGVGANVLTF.

V usage is TRBV12-5 and J usage is TRBJ1-1; possibly TRBD1 for D (5 bases). V lost 4 bases and J 7 bases, leaving 16 bases between the germline ends. CDR3 length: 14 residues. Germline V gene lookup returns CDR1 LGHNT and CDR2 FRNRAP. In nucleotides, the CDR3 is TGTGCTAGTGGTTGGGCAGGGCCGAGGGGTGAAGCTTTCTTT. Residues: CASGWAGPRGEAFF. The entire variable domain, with the rest obtained from reference TRBV12-5 and TRBJ1-1, is as follows: DARVTQTPRHKVTEMGQEVTMRCQPILGHNTVFWYRQTMMQGLELLAYFRNRAPLDDSGMPKDRFSAEMPDATLATLKIQPSEPRDSAVYFCASGWAGPRGEAFFGQGTRLTVV.

This clonotype was found many times. This chain links TRBV12-3 or TRBV12-4 with TRBJ1-6; D call uncertain. Trimming took 3 bases from V and 14 from J, leaving 11 bases between them. CDR3 length: 12 residues. The chain's CDR3 is CASSFGVETLHF. CDR3 nucleotides: TGTGCCAGCAGTTTTGGGGTTGAGACCCTCCACTTT.

This clonotype occurred a few times. The chain employs TRBV20-1 and TRBJ2-5; TRBD2 agrees at 7 bases. V was clipped by 5 bases and J by 5 bases; unmatched bases: 5. Germline V lookup: CDR1 DFQATT, CDR2 SNEGSKA (reference sequence). The CDR3 is made up of 12 amino acids. CDR3 nucleotide sequence: TGCAGTGCTCCCGGACTAGAGGAGACCCAGTACTTC. This codes for CSAPGLEETQYF.

This clonotype has a count of ten or more. CDR3 sequence: CASSTGPLASNQPQHF. The CDR3 bases are TGTGCCAGCAGCACGGGACCGTTGGCTAGCAATCAGCCCCAGCATTTT. The genes are TRBV7-9 and TRBJ1-5; D might be TRBD1 (5 bases). V lost 5 bases, J lost 0 bases, and 14 bases lay in between. In germline, CDR1 is SEHNR, CDR2 FQNEAQ (reference sequence). This CDR3 is built from 16 residues.

This clonotype was observed many times. The chain uses TRBV19 and TRBJ2-2, with TRBD1 identical over 9 bases. Trimming at V came to 4 bases and at J to 5 bases, leaving 2 bases not matched to a gene. CDR3 length: 14 amino acids. Germline lookup yields CDR1 LNHDA and CDR2 SQIVND (reference sequence). The CDR3 DNA follows: TGTGCCAGTAGTAATGGACAGGGGACCGGGGAGCTGTTTTTT. This sequence encodes CASSNGQGTGELFF. The full variable domain, its missing parts supplied by reference TRBV19 and TRBJ2-2, is DGGITQSPKYLFRKEGQNVTLSCEQNLNHDAMYWYRQDPGQGLRLIYYSQIVNDFQKGDIAEGYSVSREKKESFPLTVTSAQKNPTAFYLCASSNGQGTGELFFGEGSRLTVL.

A word on this clonotype: Mismatch with germline at one junction end may stem from a read error. V gene TRBV7-2 combines with J gene TRBJ1-2, with a weak D call TRBD1 (5 bases). The germline CDR1 and CDR2 sequences are SGHTA and FQGNSA. This CDR3 comprises 14 residues. The CDR3 sequence: CASSPRGSAEVLRF. In DNA form, the CDR3 reads TGTGCCAGCAGCCCTAGGGGCAGTGCTGAAGTACTACGCTTC.

The chain has TRBV5-1 and TRBJ1-4, with no clear D. Looked up from germline, CDR1 is SGHRS and CDR2 is YFSETQ. V dropped 0 bases and J dropped 5 bases, with 14 bases sitting between them. The CDR3 runs to 16 residues. CDR3: CASSLAAGRHNEKLFF. The CDR3 DNA reads TGCGCCAGCAGCTTGGCGGCGGGCAGGCACAATGAAAAACTGTTTTTT.

This clonotype was picked up one time. A much more abundant neighbour one base away suggests this may be a read error. The gene calls are TRBV25-1 and TRBJ2-5; D tentatively reads TRBD1 or TRBD2 (5 bases each). Per the germline V gene, CDR1 is MGHDK and CDR2 is SYGVNS. The CDR3 extends over 14 amino acids. V lost 6 bases to trimming and J lost 9 bases, with 20 bases between them. The DNA for the CDR3 is TGTGCCAGCAGCTCGTCAGGGTCGGAGGAGGCCCAGTACTTC. As protein: CASSSSGSEEAQYF.

CDR3 bases: TGTGCCAGCTACGGACCCCGACAGGGATCCTCTGGAAACACCATATATTTT. Its protein is CASYGPRQGSSGNTIYF. The genes are TRBV6-6 and TRBJ1-3, with 7 nucleotides matching TRBD1. Germline values: CDR1 MNHNY, CDR2 SVGAGI (reference sequence). The CDR3 covers 17 residues. Trimming cost V 8 bases and J 0 bases; bases outside gene matches: 13.

This clonotype has more than one count but fewer than ten. A read error may explain this, as a much larger clone is one base away. This chain uses TRBV7-2 with TRBJ2-7, with D uncertain. The CDR3 runs 11 residues. V was cut by 3 bases and J by 9 bases, with 9 bases left in between. From germline, CDR1 is SGHTA and CDR2 FQGNSA. CDR3 sequence (DNA): TGTGCCAGCAGCTTGAGCGAAGGGCAGTACTTC. This gives the protein CASSLSEGQYF.

In its sample, this clonotype was seen many times. The chain carries TRBV2 and TRBJ2-7; 12 bases fit TRBD2. CDR1 and CDR2 (germline): SNHLY, FYNNEI. Germline trimming cut 6 bases from V and 6 bases from J; bases unmatched to any gene: 9. This CDR3 spans 15 amino acids. CDR3: CASSSRTSGASEQYF. CDR3 nucleotides: TGTGCCAGCAGCTCCCGGACTAGCGGGGCGTCCGAGCAGTACTTC.

This clonotype was observed at least ten times. This rearrangement joins TRBV7-2 to TRBJ2-7, with TRBD1 identical over 10 bases. Looked up from germline, CDR1 is SGHTA and CDR2 is FQGNSA. There are 15 residues in the CDR3. The trim removed 4 bases at V and 5 bases at J, leaving 8 bases unmatched. The CDR3 protein is CASSSRDRGVHEQYF. The CDR3 coding sequence is TGTGCCAGCAGCTCACGGGACAGGGGAGTTCACGAGCAGTACTTC.

This clonotype was seen repeatedly, ten times or more. This rearrangement joins TRBV3-1 to TRBJ2-7; D remains ambiguous. Trimming pared 0 bases from V and 2 bases from J, leaving 5 bases between. Per the germline V gene, CDR1 is LGHDT and CDR2 is YNNKEL (reference sequence). The CDR3 has 13 residues. The CDR3 here is CASSQESPYEQYF. In DNA, the CDR3 is TGTGCCAGCAGCCAAGAAAGTCCCTACGAGCAGTACTTC.

This chain uses TRBV14 with TRBJ2-3, with a possible D match to TRBD2 (6 bases). This CDR3 is 17 amino acids long. Germline V gene data show CDR1 as SGHDN and CDR2 as FVKESK. Trimming took 2 bases from V and 0 from J, leaving 15 bases between them. The CDR3 DNA is TGTGCCAGCAGCCAAAGACCCCTCGGGACTAGCACAGATACGCAGTATTTT. The encoded protein is CASSQRPLGTSTDTQYF.

V and J are TRBV2 and TRBJ1-2, with 10 positions matching TRBD1. Germline values: CDR1 SNHLY, CDR2 FYNNEI. This CDR3 has 16 residues. V shed 5 bases and J 6 bases; nucleotides not matched to a gene: 12. CDR3 nucleotide sequence: TGTGCCAGCAGTTTAGACCGGTGGACAGGGGGGCATGGCTACACCTTC. Protein sequence: CASSLDRWTGGHGYTF.